One sample yielded the 11 T cell receptor beta chains listed below, sequenced in a study of blood T cell repertoires in COVID-19. The protocol was immunoSEQ multiplex PCR, while the TCRdb copy is restricted to in-frame clones and leaves out a portion. The sample records around 60,000 clones, over 55% being singletons. Sequenced: peripheral blood. These receptors were taken from a woman aged 70-85 years with COVID-19, enrolled during active disease.

This chain connects TRBV19 to TRBJ1-1, with TRBD1 identical over 8 bases. CDR1 and CDR2 (germline): LNHDA, SQIVND (reference sequence). There are 13 residues in the CDR3. V trimming: 5 bases; J trimming: 11 bases; junction bases outside the gene matches: 10. The chain's CDR3 is CASSPGGERMAFF. In DNA, the CDR3 is TGTGCCAGTAGTCCAGGGGGCGAGAGGATGGCTTTCTTT.

This chain connects TRBV5-6 to TRBJ2-2, with 7 bases lining up with TRBD1. Germline V gives CDR1 SGHDT, CDR2 YYEEEE. The CDR3 length is 14 residues. V was clipped by 4 bases and J by 6 bases; unmatched bases: 6. The CDR3 loop is CASSPTGRAGELFF. DNA for the CDR3: TGTGCCAGCAGCCCGACAGGGCGAGCCGGGGAGCTGTTTTTT.

Only a few counts were recorded for this clone. The chain joins TRBV7-9 to TRBJ2-7; maybe TRBD2 (5 bases). Trimming took 2 bases from V and 5 from J, leaving 7 bases between them. This CDR3 has 12 residues. The V gene's germline CDR1 is SEHNR and CDR2 FQNEAQ (reference sequence). The CDR3 loop reads CASSLLGDEQYV. For the CDR3, the DNA is TGTGCCAGCAGCTTACTCGGGGACGAGCAGTACGTC.

The chain uses TRBV9 and TRBJ2-2; perhaps TRBD2 as D (7 bases). Trimming shortened V by 4 bases and J by 6 bases, and 13 bases separated the two germline ends. Germline-derived CDR1 and CDR2 are SGDLS and YYNGEE. The CDR3 sequence is 14 residues long. This chain's CDR3 is CASSFGGLAGELFF. CDR3 DNA sequence: TGTGCCAGCAGCTTCGGGGGGCTAGCCGGGGAGCTGTTTTTT.

CDR3 in amino acids: CASSRGSGSSYNEQFF. CDR3 DNA sequence: TGTGCCAGCAGCCGAGGGTCGGGGAGCTCCTACAATGAGCAGTTCTTC. The chain is built from TRBV7-3 and TRBJ2-1, with TRBD2 as a possible D gene (5 bases). Trimming stripped 5 bases from V and 0 bases from J, with 14 bases between. Germline CDR1 is SGHTA and CDR2 is FQGTGA. This CDR3 spans 16 amino acids.

This clone appeared a few times. The CDR3 here is CASSLASGTNEQFF. The CDR3 bases are TGTGCCAGCAGCTTAGCTAGCGGCACAAATGAGCAGTTCTTC. The gene calls are TRBV11-3 and TRBJ2-1; TRBD2 aligns across 7 bases. This CDR3 has 14 amino acids. The ends lost 1 base at V and 7 bases at J; junction bases unmatched: 4. Germline values: CDR1 SGHNT, CDR2 YENEEA.

The rearrangement joins TRBV27 to TRBJ1-2, with 7 nucleotides matching TRBD1. Germline CDR1 and CDR2: MNHEY and SMNVEV (reference sequence). The J segment lost 5 bases and the V segment lost 6 bases, leaving 9 bases of the junction unmatched. The CDR3 covers 14 residues. The CDR3 DNA sequence: TGTGCCAGCAGCCGACCTGGGACAGAGTATGGCTACACCTTC. Translated: CASSRPGTEYGYTF.

V and J are TRBV27 and TRBJ1-3; TRBD1 might be the D (6 bases). The CDR3 has 16 amino acids. Germline V gene data show CDR1 as MNHEY and CDR2 as SMNVEV (reference sequence). V gave up 5 bases and J gave up 1 base, with 15 bases separating them. The CDR3 bases are TGTGCCAGCAGTGGCGGGGGCAGGGGATCTGGAAACACCATATATTTT. The encoded protein is CASSGGGRGSGNTIYF.

The CDR3 region is CSVKRGGVGTDTQYF. The DNA for the CDR3 is TGCAGCGTGAAGCGGGGGGGGGTCGGCACAGATACGCAGTATTTT. The V gene is TRBV29-1, the J gene TRBJ2-3, with 10 bases lining up with TRBD2. This CDR3 spans 15 amino acids. After removal of 6 bases from V and 1 base from J, the junction contained 7 bases not matched to a gene. The germline gives CDR1 SQVTM, CDR2 ANQGSEA.

The J gene is TRBJ1-2, the V gene TRBV5-1; D may be TRBD1 (5 bases). The CDR3 length is 14 residues. Germline-derived CDR1 and CDR2 are SGHRS and YFSETQ. Deletions cut 0 bases from V and 3 bases from J, with 9 bases between. CDR3 nucleotide sequence: TGCGCCAGCAGCTTGGATGGGGGGGACTATGGCTACACCTTC. It codes for CASSLDGGDYGYTF. The full variable domain, in which reference TRBV5-1 and TRBJ1-2 provide the parts outside the CDR3, is KAGVTQTPRYLIKTRGQQVTLSCSPISGHRSVSWYQQTPGQGLQFLFEYFSETQRNKGNFPGRFSGRQFSNSRSEMNVSTLELGDSALYLCASSLDGGDYGYTFGSGTRLTVV.

The chain recombines TRBV7-2 with TRBJ2-5; perhaps TRBD1 as D (5 bases). Trimming removed 5 bases from V and 1 base from J, with 11 bases in between. This CDR3 contains 14 residues. Per germline, CDR1 SGHTA and CDR2 FQGNSA. CDR3 residues: CASSPQGVQETQYF. The CDR3 nucleotides read TGTGCCAGCAGCCCCCAGGGCGTCCAAGAGACCCAGTACTTC.